The 32 T cell receptor beta chains in this list originate from one sample, sequenced in a study of blood T cells in healthy people across ages. Combining a sample-barcoded 5' primer with a J-beta primer mix, a second PCR ran for roughly 7 to 11 cycles. TCRdb re-called the 5' RACE reads with MiXCR, one entry per CDR3 protein. Counted here are some 1.5 million distinct CDR3 sequences, 25% to 30% occurring once; the ten biggest clones make up 7% to 9%. The sample taken for sequencing was blood. These receptors all come from a woman aged 30 to 39 in good health.

This clonotype was detected ten times or more. The chain recombines TRBV12-3 or TRBV12-4 with TRBJ2-7, with 7 bases matching TRBD1. The junction had 4 bases not matched to a gene; V was cut back by 5 bases and J by 3 bases. This CDR3 comprises 13 residues. In DNA, the CDR3 is TGTGCCAGCAGTAGGGACAGCCTCTACGAGCAGTACTTC. This codes for CASSRDSLYEQYF.

This clonotype was seen a few times. The chain is built from TRBV7-2 and TRBJ2-3; D unresolved. The CDR3 is 11 residues long. CDR1 and CDR2 from the germline V gene are SGHTA and FQGNSA. The V and J ends lost 5 bases and 10 bases respectively, with 10 bases between them. The CDR3 loop reads CASSKAGPQYF. CDR3 DNA sequence: TGTGCCAGCAGCAAAGCTGGTCCGCAGTATTTT.

This clonotype was recorded at least ten times. The chain carries TRBV29-1 and TRBJ2-1; D is undetermined. Trimming took 1 base from V and 15 from J, leaving 16 bases between them. CDR3 length equals 12 residues. Germline CDR1 is SQVTM and CDR2 is ANQGSEA. CDR3 coding DNA: TGCAGCGTTGAAGGCTACTCTAAAATTTCGTTCTTC. Translated: CSVEGYSKISFF.

This rearrangement joins TRBV20-1 to TRBJ1-2; a weak D match, TRBD1 (5 bases). This CDR3 comprises 13 residues. V was clipped by 3 bases and J by 6 bases, with 14 bases between them. Germline V gene lookup returns CDR1 DFQATT and CDR2 SNEGSKA (reference sequence). The CDR3 region is CSARAQGVDGYTF. The CDR3 DNA reads as TGCAGTGCTAGGGCCCAAGGGGTAGATGGCTACACCTTC.

The sample holds a few counts of this clonotype. The V and J genes are TRBV4-3 and TRBJ2-1; D may match TRBD1 or TRBD2 (6 bases each). The CDR3 extends over 17 amino acids. Trimming cost V 4 bases and J 8 bases, with 24 bases left between them. Germline V gene data show CDR1 as LGHNA and CDR2 as YSLEER. For the CDR3, the DNA is TGCGCCAGCAGCCGCGGTGGTAGCGGAGGGGGTGGCGATGAGCAGTTCTTC. Protein product: CASSRGGSGGGGDEQFF.

The chain carries TRBV7-1 and TRBJ1-2; 7 nucleotides match TRBD1. TRBV7-1 counts as an open reading frame of uncertain function. V lost 3 bases to trimming and J lost 9 bases; unmatched junction nucleotides: 7. This CDR3 region has 13 residues. The CDR3 spells CASSSEGGGSYTF. DNA of the CDR3: TGTGCCAGCAGCTCCGAAGGGGGCGGGAGCTACACCTTC.

The chain combines TRBV27 with TRBJ2-1; 7 bases are shared with TRBD2. CDR1 and CDR2 (germline): MNHEY, SMNVEV (reference sequence). Trimming cost V 6 bases and J 9 bases; bases outside gene matches: 17. The CDR3 is 16 residues long. The CDR3 DNA follows: TGTGCCAGCAGGCGGATGAGACTAGCAGGGTACTGTGAGCAGTTCTTC. This sequence encodes CASRRMRLAGYCEQFF.

This clonotype was found a few times. The chain has TRBV5-1 and TRBJ2-1, with 7 positions matching TRBD1. Germline-derived CDR1 and CDR2 are SGHRS and YFSETQ. The CDR3 has 17 amino acids. With 3 bases clipped from V and 5 bases from J, the junction kept 14 bases outside the gene matches. The CDR3 sequence: CASSSRTGQRSHNEQFF. Written as DNA, the CDR3 is TGCGCCAGCAGCTCACGGACAGGCCAGCGCAGTCACAATGAGCAGTTCTTC.

Only a few counts were recorded for this clonotype. At one boundary the junction diverges from the germline segment, which might be a read error. The chain is built from TRBV29-1 and TRBJ2-3; the D gene is possibly TRBD1 (8 bases). The V gene's germline CDR1 is SQVTM and CDR2 ANQGSEA. This CDR3 has 14 amino acids. The CDR3 bases are TGCAGCGCGGACAGGGAGGGAAGCACAGATACGCTGTATTTT. Translated: CSADREGSTDTLYF.

This clonotype occurred many times. The chain links TRBV7-2 to TRBJ2-4; the D gene is possibly TRBD2 (6 bases). CDR3 length equals 18 residues. Per the germline V gene, CDR1 is SGHTA and CDR2 is FQGNSA. V shed 4 bases and J shed 0 bases, with 19 bases lying between them. In DNA form, the CDR3 reads TGTGCCAGCAGCTCAGTCCCTCGGGGCGGGGTAGCCAAAAACATTCAGTACTTC. Amino acid sequence: CASSSVPRGGVAKNIQYF.

The genes are TRBV28 and TRBJ1-1; D perhaps matches TRBD1 (5 bases). V was pared by 3 bases and J by 8 bases, with 10 bases between. The CDR3 contains 12 residues. CDR1 and CDR2 from the germline V gene are MDHEN and SYDVKM. CDR3 residues: CASSFGEGEAFF. The CDR3 DNA is TGTGCCAGCAGTTTCGGGGAGGGGGAAGCTTTCTTT.

The V call is TRBV5-1, the J call TRBJ2-5; 8 bases are shared with TRBD1. V shed 4 bases and J 5 bases; nucleotides not matched to a gene: 7. The CDR3 contains 14 residues. The germline CDR1 and CDR2 sequences are SGHRS and YFSETQ. Here the CDR3 reads CASSVTTGGETQYF. CDR3 DNA: TGCGCCAGCAGCGTAACTACAGGGGGTGAGACCCAGTACTTC.

The rearrangement uses TRBV9 and TRBJ2-5; 8 positions match TRBD2. Germline V gives CDR1 SGDLS, CDR2 YYNGEE. J gave up 11 bases and V 3 bases, and 12 bases lay outside the gene matches. The CDR3 covers 14 residues. CDR3 bases: TGTGCCAGCAGCGCCCGGACTAGCAGCAATGAGCAGTACTTC. As protein: CASSARTSSNEQYF.

CDR3 coding DNA: TGTGCCAGCTCAGAGAGGCGCGACTCCTACGAGCAGTACTTC. This codes for CASSERRDSYEQYF. The chain couples TRBV18 to TRBJ2-7; D ambiguous. CDR1 KGHSH and CDR2 LQKENI come from the germline V gene. The CDR3 is made up of 14 amino acids. Trimming left V 5 bases short and J 0 bases short, with 11 bases between.

V usage is TRBV30 and J usage is TRBJ2-4; D unclear. Near its end, the DNA agrees better with TRBJ2-7, so the J call may be wrong. The CDR3 runs to 11 residues. Germline V gene sequence: CDR1 GTSNPN, CDR2 SVGIG (reference sequence). The CDR3: CAWSVASEQYF. CDR3 DNA: TGTGCCTGGAGTGTAGCCTCCGAGCAGTACTTC.

This chain links TRBV20-1 with TRBJ1-1; unclear D gene. The germline V and J ends were trimmed by 0 bases and 3 bases, with 14 bases remaining between them. Germline CDR1 DFQATT, CDR2 SNEGSKA (reference sequence). The CDR3 runs 15 residues. This CDR3 reads CSARDRQQSHTEAFF. CDR3 nucleotide sequence: TGCAGTGCTAGAGATCGGCAACAATCCCACACTGAAGCTTTCTTT.

The V gene is TRBV9, the J gene TRBJ2-7, with D possibly being TRBD1 or TRBD2 (5 bases each). The J call could be wrong; TRBJ2-1 is a better fit for the DNA end. The CDR3 length is 12 residues. CDR1 and CDR2 (germline): SGDLS, YYNGEE. CDR3 DNA sequence: TGTGCCAGCAGCGACTGGGGGAGTGAGCAGTTCTTC. It yields the protein CASSDWGSEQFF.

This clonotype has more than one count but fewer than ten. A read error may account for a junction end that differs from germline. The rearrangement links TRBV7-9 to TRBJ2-7; 7 nucleotides line up with TRBD1. CDR1 and CDR2 from the germline V gene are SEHNR and FQNEAQ (reference sequence). The CDR3 is 13 amino acids. Here the CDR3 reads CTSSLQTGYEQYF. Here the CDR3 DNA reads TGTACCAGCAGCTTACAGACAGGGTACGAGCAGTACTTC.

The chain uses TRBV10-3 and TRBJ2-3, with 9 bases aligning to TRBD1. After removal of 1 base from V and 5 bases from J, the junction contained 1 base not matched to a gene. From germline, CDR1 is ENHRY and CDR2 SYGVKD. This CDR3 spans 14 amino acids. The CDR3 DNA sequence: TGTGCCATCAGTGAGTTGACAGGGGGAGATACGCAGTATTTT. Translated, it gives CAISELTGGDTQYF.

This clonotype was counted ten times or more. The CDR3, as DNA: TGTGCCAGCAGCCAAGATTTAGTAGCGGGGGAGCAGTTCTTC. Translated: CASSQDLVAGEQFF. V and J are TRBV14 and TRBJ2-1; 8 bases line up with TRBD2. Germline V gives CDR1 SGHDN, CDR2 FVKESK. Trimming took 0 bases from V and 10 from J; bases not matched to a gene: 5. This CDR3 has 14 residues.

CDR3 bases: TGCGCCAGCGGAGTAACTCCAGAAGGTCAGCCCCAGCATTTT. Amino acids: CASGVTPEGQPQHF. The chain employs TRBV10-2 and TRBJ1-5; D is unresolved. The V end lost 8 bases, the J end lost 6 bases, and 17 bases lay between the germline ends. CDR1 and CDR2 from the germline V gene are WSHSY and SAAADI. There are 14 residues in the CDR3.

The CDR3 protein is CASKTRRQLSGANVLTF. The CDR3 DNA reads as TGTGCCAGCAAGACTCGGAGACAGTTATCTGGGGCCAACGTCCTGACTTTC. The genes are TRBV28 and TRBJ2-6; tentative D call: TRBD1 (5 bases). The CDR3 runs to 17 residues. Germline-derived CDR1 and CDR2 are MDHEN and SYDVKM. V was cut by 7 bases and J by 1 base, with 17 bases left in between.

V and J are TRBV11-2 and TRBJ2-5; TRBD1 matches at 8 bases. This CDR3 contains 14 residues. Germline V lookup: CDR1 SGHAT, CDR2 FQNNGV. J lost 11 bases, V lost 5 bases, and 13 bases had no gene match. The CDR3 spells CASSLTGEDYGQYF. CDR3 coding DNA: TGTGCCAGCAGCCTGACAGGGGAGGATTACGGGCAGTACTTC. The full variable domain, completed using reference TRBV11-2 and TRBJ2-5, is EAGVAQSPRYKIIEKRQSVAFWCNPISGHATLYWYQQILGQGPKLLIQFQNNGVVDDSQLPKDRFSAERLKGVDSTLKIQPAKLEDSAVYLCASSLTGEDYGQYFGPGTRLLVL.

Concerning this clonotype itself: Just one base apart from a much larger clone, this may be a read error. V usage is TRBV5-1 and J usage is TRBJ2-7, with a possible D match to TRBD2 (6 bases). CDR1 is SGHRS, CDR2 YFSETQ, per germline. V was clipped by 4 bases and J by 7 bases, with 18 bases between them. This CDR3 contains 14 residues. The DNA for the CDR3 is TGCGCCAGCAGCCCGGGAGTCTCCTACAATGAGCAGTACTTC. It translates to CASSPGVSYNEQYF.

This clonotype occurred a few times. This chain links TRBV2 with TRBJ2-1; 16 bases line up with TRBD2. The CDR3 consists of 16 residues. Germline V gene lookup returns CDR1 SNHLY and CDR2 FYNNEI. V gave up 8 bases and J gave up 10 bases; unmatched junction bases: 11. DNA of the CDR3: TGTGCCAGCGGGATCGCGACGGGACTAGCGGGAGGGGAGCAGTTCTTC. Its protein is CASGIATGLAGGEQFF. The variable domain in full, completed from reference TRBV2 and TRBJ2-1, reads EPEVTQTPSHQVTQMGQEVILRCVPISNHLYFYWYRQILGQKVEFLVSFYNNEISEKSEIFDDQFSVERPDGSNFTLKIRSTKLEDSAMYFCASGIATGLAGGEQFFGPGTRLTVL.

This clonotype has just a few counts. A much larger clone sits a single nucleotide away, making a read error possible. The chain links TRBV29-1 to TRBJ2-4, with 8 nucleotides matching TRBD1. Trimming cost V 2 bases and J 5 bases; bases outside gene matches: 2. CDR1 SQVTM and CDR2 ANQGSEA come from the germline V gene. The CDR3 totals 13 residues. In DNA form, the CDR3 reads TGCAGCGTTGAATCAGGGGGCGAAAACATTCAGTACTTC. Encoded protein: CSVESGGENIQYF.

The J gene is TRBJ1-4, the V gene TRBV12-3 or TRBV12-4; 10 bases agree with TRBD1. The CDR3 consists of 16 residues. After removal of 6 bases from V and 2 bases from J, the junction contained 6 bases not matched to a gene. CDR3 sequence: CASSWTGGGTNEKLFF. The CDR3 nucleotides are TGTGCCAGCAGCTGGACAGGGGGTGGTACTAATGAAAAACTGTTTTTT.

V gene TRBV20-1 combines with J gene TRBJ2-4; a possible D gene is TRBD2 (6 bases). This CDR3 has 14 amino acids. CDR1 is DFQATT and CDR2 is SNEGSKA in the germline V gene (reference sequence). V lost 5 bases and J lost 13, with 24 bases in between. CDR3 nucleotide sequence: TGCAGTGCTGCCGGGAGTCTTCCCAACAATGAGCAGTACTTC. It encodes CSAAGSLPNNEQYF.

This clonotype has a handful of counts. This chain uses TRBV9 with TRBJ1-2; D is possibly TRBD1 (6 bases). The germline CDR1 and CDR2 sequences are SGDLS and YYNGEE. This CDR3 contains 15 residues. The V gene lost 0 bases and the J gene lost 4 bases, with 13 bases spanning the gap. CDR3 in amino acids: CASSVGDRPLYGYTF. CDR3 bases: TGTGCCAGCAGCGTAGGCGACAGGCCTCTCTATGGCTACACCTTC.

Comment on this clonotype: One end of the junction fails to match germline, which may point to a read error. This chain links TRBV7-3 with TRBJ1-2; TRBD1 aligns across 7 bases. This CDR3 comprises 13 residues. From germline, CDR1 is SGHTA and CDR2 FQGTGA. The CDR3 loop is CASSTTTGNGHTF. CDR3 in DNA: TGTGCCAGCAGCACCACGACAGGGAATGGCCACACCTTC.

This clonotype was detected many times. J is TRBJ2-3 and V is TRBV7-3, with TRBD2 matching over 15 bases. There are 16 residues in the CDR3. Per germline, CDR1 SGHTA and CDR2 FQGTGA. The trim removed 5 bases at V and 5 bases at J, leaving 5 bases unmatched. CDR3 nucleotides: TGTGCCAGCAGCCCCCGGACTAGCGGGGGGGAAGATACGCAGTATTTT. Protein product: CASSPRTSGGEDTQYF.

The chain joins TRBV12-3 or TRBV12-4 to TRBJ1-4; 7 nucleotides agree with TRBD1. The V segment lost 4 bases and the J segment 7 bases; nucleotides outside the gene matches: 6. The CDR3 consists of 14 residues. The CDR3 spells CASSYRGGGEKLFF. CDR3 in DNA: TGTGCCAGCAGTTACAGGGGAGGAGGTGAAAAACTGTTTTTT.